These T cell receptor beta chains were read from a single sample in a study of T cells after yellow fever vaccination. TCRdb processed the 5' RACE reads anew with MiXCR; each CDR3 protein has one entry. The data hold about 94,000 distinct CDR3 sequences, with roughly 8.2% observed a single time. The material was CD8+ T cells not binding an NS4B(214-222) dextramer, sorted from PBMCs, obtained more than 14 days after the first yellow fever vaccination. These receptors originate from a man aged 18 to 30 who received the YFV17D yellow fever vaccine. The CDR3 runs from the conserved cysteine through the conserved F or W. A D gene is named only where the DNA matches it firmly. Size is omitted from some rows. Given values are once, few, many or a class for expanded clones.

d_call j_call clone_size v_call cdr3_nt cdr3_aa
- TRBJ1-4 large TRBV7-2 TGTGCCAGCAGCCCCGGCGGAGGGCGTGCAACTAATGAAAAACTGTTTTTT CASSPGGGRATNEKLFF
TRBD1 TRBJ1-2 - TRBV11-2 TGTGCCAGCAGCTCGACAGGGTACTATGGCTACACCTTC CASSSTGYYGYTF
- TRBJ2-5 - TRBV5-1 TGCGCCAGCAGGCCGGCAGTTGGTTCCCTCCTAGAGACCCAGTACTTC CASRPAVGSLLETQYF
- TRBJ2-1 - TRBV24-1 TGTGCCACCAGTGGAGGGACCGATGCATACAATGAGCAGTTCTTC CATSGGTDAYNEQFF
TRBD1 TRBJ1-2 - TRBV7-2 TGTGCCAGCAGCTCAAGGGACAGGCCTAACTATGGCTACACCTTC CASSSRDRPNYGYTF
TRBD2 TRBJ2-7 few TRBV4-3 TGCGCCAGCAGCCATACCCTCCTAGCGGCTGAGCTACGAGAGCAGTACTTC CASSHTLLAAELREQYF
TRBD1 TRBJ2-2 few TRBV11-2 TGTGCCAGCAGCCCAGGACAGGTGAACACCGGGGAGCTGTTTTTT CASSPGQVNTGELFF
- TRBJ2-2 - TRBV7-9 TGTGCCAGCAGCTTTGACAGACGCACCGGGGAGCTGTTTTTT CASSFDRRTGELFF
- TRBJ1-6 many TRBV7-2 TGTGCCAGCAGCTTAAGATGGCAAGGATTGTGGCCCCTCCACTTT CASSLRWQGLWPLHF
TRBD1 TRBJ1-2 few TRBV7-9 TGTGCCAGCAGCTCCGGGACAGGGGGCGGCAGGGATGGCTACACCTTC CASSSGTGGGRDGYTF
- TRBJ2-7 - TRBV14 TGTGCCAGCAGCCAAGACGGCGAGCAGTACTTC CASSQDGEQYF
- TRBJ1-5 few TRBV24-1 TGTGCCACCAGCCCACGGAGTAGCAATCAGCCCCAGCATTTT CATSPRSSNQPQHF
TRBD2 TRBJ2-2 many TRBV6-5 TGTGCCAGCAGTTCAACCGGGACTAGCGGCACCGGGGAGCTGTTTTTT CASSSTGTSGTGELFF
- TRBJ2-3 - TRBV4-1 TGCGCCAGCAGCCAATTGGGGGGGCAAGATACGCAGTATTTT CASSQLGGQDTQYF
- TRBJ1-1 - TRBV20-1 TGCAGTGCTGTGGGGGTTGACACTGAAGCTTTCTTT CSAVGVDTEAFF
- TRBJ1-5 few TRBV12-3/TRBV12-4 TGTGCCAGCAGTTTCGCGGGGAAGCAAGATCAGCCCCAGCATTTT CASSFAGKQDQPQHF
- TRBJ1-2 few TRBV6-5 TGTGCCAGCAGTTACTCGATGGGAGGGGCGGAGGGCTACACCTTC CASSYSMGGAEGYTF
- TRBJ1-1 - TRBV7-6 TGTGCCAGCACCCCGGAGGGGCTGAACACTGAAGCTTTCTTT CASTPEGLNTEAFF
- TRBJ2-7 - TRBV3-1 TGTGCCAGCAGCCAAGATCGGATCGCGGCGGGGCGCGAGCAGTACTTC CASSQDRIAAGREQYF
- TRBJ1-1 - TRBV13 TGTGCCAGCAGCTTAGACTACACTGAAGCTTTCTTT CASSLDYTEAFF
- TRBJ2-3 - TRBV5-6 TGTGCCAGCAGTTTTCCATATACGCAGTATTTT CASSFPYTQYF
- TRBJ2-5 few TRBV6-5 TGTGCCAGCAGTTACCCCACCCGGGACCCCCAAGAGACCCAGTACTTC CASSYPTRDPQETQYF
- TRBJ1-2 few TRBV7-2 TGTGCCAGCAGCCCCTTGAGGGACGACTATGGCTACACCTTC CASSPLRDDYGYTF
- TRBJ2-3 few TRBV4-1 TGCGCCAGCAGCCAAGCCCCGACGGCGATCACAGATACGCAGTATTTT CASSQAPTAITDTQYF
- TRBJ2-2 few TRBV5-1 TGCGCCAGCGGGGAGAACACCGGGGAGCTGTTTTTT CASGENTGELFF
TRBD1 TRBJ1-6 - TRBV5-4 TGTGCCACCAGCCCCGACAGGGTTTATTCACCCCTCCACTTT CATSPDRVYSPLHF
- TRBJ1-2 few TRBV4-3 TGCGCCAGCAGCCAAGATGGAGGTGACTATGGCTACACCTTC CASSQDGGDYGYTF
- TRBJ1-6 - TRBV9 TGTGCCAGCAGTATGTGGGGGCCCGGTTCACCCCTCCACTTT CASSMWGPGSPLHF
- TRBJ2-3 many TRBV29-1 TGCAGCGTTGAGATGGATCAGACAGATACGCAGTATTTT CSVEMDQTDTQYF
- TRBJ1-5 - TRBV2 TGTGCCAGCAGTGAGTCACAGTACAATCAGCCCCAGCATTTT CASSESQYNQPQHF
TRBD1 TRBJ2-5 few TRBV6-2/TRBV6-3 TGTGCCAGCAGTTATGACTCCGGGACAGGGGGCTTCGGCAACCAAGAGACCCAGTACTTC CASSYDSGTGGFGNQETQYF
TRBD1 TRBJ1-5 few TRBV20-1 TGCAGTGCTAGAGAGGGCAGGGGGAATAATCAGCCCCAGCATTTT CSAREGRGNNQPQHF
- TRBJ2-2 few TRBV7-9 TGTGCCAGCAGCTTTCCGGAGGGACCAAGAACCGGGGAGCTGTTTTTT CASSFPEGPRTGELFF
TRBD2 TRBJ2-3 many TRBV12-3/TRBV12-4 TGTGCCAGCAGTTTCAAGCGGGGTAGCACAGATACGCAGTATTTT CASSFKRGSTDTQYF
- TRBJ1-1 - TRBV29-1 TGCAGCGTTTGGGGCACTGAAGCTTTCTTT CSVWGTEAFF
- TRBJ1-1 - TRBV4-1 TGCGCCAGCAGCCAAGGCCCAGGGGTGAACACTGAAGCTTTCTTT CASSQGPGVNTEAFF
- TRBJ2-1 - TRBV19 TGTGCCAGTAGTACCCGTCCAGGAGGTGAGCAGTTCTTC CASSTRPGGEQFF
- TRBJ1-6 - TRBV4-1 TGCGCCAGCAGCCAAGCGGTTGGTGGGCTCGCACCCCTCCACTTT CASSQAVGGLAPLHF
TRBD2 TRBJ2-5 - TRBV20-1 TGCACCTCTAGCGGGGGAAGACAAGAGACCCAGTACTTC CTSSGGRQETQYF
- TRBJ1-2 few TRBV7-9 TGTGCCAGCAGCTCTGGGGACAACTATGGCTACACCTTC CASSSGDNYGYTF